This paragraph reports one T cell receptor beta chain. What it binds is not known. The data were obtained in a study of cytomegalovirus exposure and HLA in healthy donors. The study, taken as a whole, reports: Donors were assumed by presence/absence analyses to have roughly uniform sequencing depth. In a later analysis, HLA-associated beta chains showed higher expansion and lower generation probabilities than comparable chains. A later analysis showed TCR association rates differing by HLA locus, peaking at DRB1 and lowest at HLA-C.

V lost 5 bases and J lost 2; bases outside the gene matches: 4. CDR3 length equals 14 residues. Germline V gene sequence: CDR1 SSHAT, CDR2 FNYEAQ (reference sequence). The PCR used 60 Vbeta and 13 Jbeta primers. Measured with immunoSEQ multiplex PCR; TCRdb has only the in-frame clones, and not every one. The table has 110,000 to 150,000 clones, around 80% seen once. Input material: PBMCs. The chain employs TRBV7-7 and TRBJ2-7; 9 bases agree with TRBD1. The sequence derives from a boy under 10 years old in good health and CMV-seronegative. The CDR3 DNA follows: TGTGCCAGCAGCATTGGGACAGGGCCCTACGAGCAGTACTTC. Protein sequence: CASSIGTGPYEQYF.